A selection of T cell receptor beta chains follows, all from one sample in a study of blood T cells in healthy people across ages. MiXCR was run by TCRdb on the 5' RACE reads, yielding one entry per CDR3 protein. The data show over 1.5 million distinct CDR3 sequences, around 48% seen once. Sequencing was performed on blood. These receptors all stem from a woman aged 40-49 years in good health. Each CDR3 is given with its conserved first and last residue. Each record gives: J gene, V gene, clone size, D gene, CDR3 protein, CDR3 DNA. A D gene is named only where the DNA matches it firmly. The size entry is marked missing in some rows and otherwise reads once, few, many or a size class.

TRBJ2-1 | TRBV28 | few | NA | CASSSPGAHNEQFF | TGTGCCAGCAGTTCTCCCGGGGCCCACAATGAGCAGTTCTTC
TRBJ2-7 | TRBV7-9 | NA | TRBD1 | CASRPTGTGVAYEQYF | TGTGCCAGCAGGCCCACCGGGACAGGGGTAGCCTACGAGCAGTACTTC
TRBJ2-1 | TRBV14 | few | TRBD2 | CASSPTSGIHNEQFF | TGTGCCAGCAGCCCCACTAGCGGGATTCACAATGAGCAGTTCTTC
TRBJ2-1 | TRBV29-1 | few | NA | CSVGGGLAARSYNEQFF | TGCAGCGTTGGGGGTGGGTTGGCTGCCCGCTCCTACAATGAGCAGTTCTTC
TRBJ2-1 | TRBV20-1 | NA | TRBD2 | CSASQMGGSSCNEQFF | TGCAGTGCTAGCCAAATGGGAGGGAGCTCCTGCAATGAGCAGTTCTTC
TRBJ2-1 | TRBV9 | NA | NA | CASSVEGGRSYNEQFF | TGTGCCAGCAGCGTAGAAGGCGGGCGCTCCTACAATGAGCAGTTCTTC
TRBJ2-5 | TRBV24-1 | NA | TRBD1 | CATSGVDRDQETQYF | TGTGCCACCAGTGGGGTGGACAGGGACCAAGAGACCCAGTACTTC
TRBJ2-5 | TRBV7-6 | NA | TRBD2 | CASRDSGGGQYF | TGTGCCAGCAGAGATAGCGGGGGCGGGCAGTACTTC
TRBJ2-5 | TRBV20-1 | NA | TRBD2 | CSAQDRASGETQYF | TGCAGTGCCCAAGATAGGGCTAGCGGAGAGACCCAGTACTTC
TRBJ1-2 | TRBV20-1 | once | NA | CSARDPGQFYGYTF | TGCAGTGCTAGAGATCCCGGACAGTTCTATGGCTACACCTTC
TRBJ2-5 | TRBV7-8 | NA | NA | CASSPRVGVETQYF | TGTGCCAGCAGCCCCCGCGTCGGGGTTGAGACCCAGTACTTC
TRBJ2-1 | TRBV7-8 | few | TRBD2 | CASSLASRIAGGYNEQFF | TGTGCCAGCAGCTTAGCCTCCCGTATAGCGGGGGGTTACAATGAGCAGTTCTTC
TRBJ1-1 | TRBV20-1 | NA | NA | CRGTEAFF | TGCAGGGGGACTGAAGCTTTCTTT
TRBJ2-7 | TRBV5-8 | NA | TRBD1 | CASSLETGQHYEQYF | TGTGCCAGCAGCTTGGAGACGGGACAGCACTACGAGCAGTACTTC
TRBJ2-7 | TRBV28 | NA | TRBD1 | CASSWDRTRYEQYF | TGTGCCAGCAGTTGGGACAGGACAAGATACGAGCAGTACTTC
TRBJ1-2 | TRBV12-3/TRBV12-4 | NA | NA | CASSPPGAYYGYTF | TGTGCCAGCAGTCCCCCGGGGGCCTACTATGGCTACACCTTC
TRBJ1-6 | TRBV6-2/TRBV6-3 | NA | NA | CASSPRRGVNSPLHF | TGTGCCAGCAGCCCCCGGCGAGGGGTAAATTCACCCCTCCACTTT
TRBJ2-7 | TRBV6-5 | NA | TRBD2 | CASTSKRGDYEQYF | TGTGCCAGCACCTCAAAGCGGGGGGACTACGAGCAGTACTTC
TRBJ2-5 | TRBV5-1 | NA | NA | CASSLDGAVSETQYF | TGCGCCAGCAGCTTGGACGGCGCGGTCAGTGAGACCCAGTACTTC
TRBJ1-2 | TRBV28 | NA | TRBD1 | CASETAGTGVHGYTF | TGTGCCAGCGAGACCGCCGGGACAGGGGTTCATGGCTACACCTTC
TRBJ2-5 | TRBV5-1 | NA | NA | CASTARVKETQYF | TGCGCCAGCACCGCGCGAGTCAAGGAGACCCAGTACTTC
TRBJ2-1 | TRBV7-6 | NA | TRBD1 | CASSLTWDRGHNEQFF | TGTGCCAGCAGCCTAACTTGGGACAGGGGGCACAATGAGCAGTTCTTC
TRBJ1-2 | TRBV21-1 | NA | NA | CASTYPDSPAYGYTF | TGTGCCAGCACCTATCCCGACAGCCCAGCCTATGGCTACACCTTC
TRBJ2-7 | TRBV28 | few | NA | CASSLTGMVAYEQYF | TGTGCCAGCAGCCTTACAGGGATGGTAGCCTACGAGCAGTACTTC
TRBJ1-2 | TRBV15 | NA | TRBD1 | CATSRANLGQGDNYGYTF | TGTGCCACCAGCAGAGCAAATCTGGGACAGGGGGATAACTATGGCTACACCTTC
TRBJ2-7 | TRBV20-1 | few | NA | CSAQETGPSYEQYF | TGCAGTGCCCAAGAGACAGGACCTTCCTACGAGCAGTACTTC
TRBJ2-1 | TRBV28 | few | NA | CASSPLGGGNNEQFF | TGTGCCAGCAGCCCTCTGGGGGGCGGAAACAATGAGCAGTTCTTC
TRBJ2-6 | TRBV20-1 | NA | NA | CSARAGPRSGANVLTF | TGCAGTGCTAGAGCGGGGCCCCGCTCTGGGGCCAACGTCCTGACTTTC
TRBJ1-1 | TRBV29-1 | NA | NA | CSVEWGARTEAFF | TGCAGCGTTGAATGGGGGGCCCGGACTGAAGCTTTCTTT
TRBJ2-1 | TRBV4-3 | NA | NA | CASSTQQGFAETQFF | TGCGCCAGCAGCACTCAACAGGGTTTTGCAGAGACCCAGTTCTTC
TRBJ2-7 | TRBV5-1 | NA | NA | CASSLEGVNYEQYF | TGCGCCAGCAGCTTGGAGGGGGTCAACTACGAGCAGTACTTC
TRBJ1-6 | TRBV20-1 | NA | NA | CGARDLRLDYSPLHF | TGCGGTGCTAGAGATCTACGGCTTGACTATTCACCCCTCCACTTT
TRBJ2-5 | TRBV7-2 | NA | TRBD2 | CASSSGLAGRQGTQYF | TGTGCCAGCAGCTCCGGACTAGCGGGGAGACAAGGGACCCAGTACTTC
TRBJ2-6 | TRBV10-3 | NA | NA | CAISGMGSGANVLTF | TGTGCCATCAGTGGGATGGGCTCTGGGGCCAACGTCCTGACTTTC
TRBJ2-5 | TRBV20-1 | NA | TRBD2 | CSASNSGETQYF | TGCAGTGCTAGTAATAGCGGGGAGACCCAGTACTTC
TRBJ2-3 | TRBV6-6 | few | TRBD2 | CASKLAGGPGDTQYF | TGTGCCAGCAAACTAGCGGGGGGACCAGGAGATACGCAGTATTTT
TRBJ2-1 | TRBV29-1 | few | TRBD1 | CSVRDRRGNEQFF | TGCAGCGTCCGGGACAGGCGTGGGAATGAGCAGTTCTTC
TRBJ2-7 | TRBV7-9 | few | TRBD1 | CASSFDRGIVYEQYF | TGTGCCAGCAGCTTCGACAGGGGAATAGTCTACGAGCAGTACTTC
TRBJ2-1 | TRBV24-1 | NA | NA | CATSDTGTGDNEQFF | TGTGCCACCAGTGACACCGGGACGGGCGACAATGAGCAGTTCTTC
TRBJ2-1 | TRBV29-1 | few | NA | CSVEEGVSNEQFF | TGCAGCGTTGAAGAAGGCGTTAGCAATGAGCAGTTCTTC
TRBJ2-1 | TRBV29-1 | NA | NA | CSVGGPSLRSYNEQFF | TGCAGCGTTGGAGGCCCCAGTTTGAGGTCCTACAATGAGCAGTTCTTC
TRBJ1-2 | TRBV29-1 | NA | TRBD1 | CSVAHRTGVSNYGYTF | TGCAGCGTTGCCCACAGGACAGGGGTTTCGAACTATGGCTACACCTTC